This T cell receptor beta chain is from a study of blood T cell repertoires in COVID-19 (dated by TCRdb to about 2020). For context, the study as a whole: The collaborator samples originated in the United States, Italy and Spain and spanned the acute and convalescent phases of COVID-19. The prospective study material was composed of cDNA or gDNA derived from T cells, B-cell-depleted T cells, or PBMCs. The dataset comprised deeply sampled blood TCRbeta repertoires from subjects exposed to, actively infected with, or recovered from COVID-19. A freely available public database, intended as a resource for researchers studying the immune response to SARS-CoV-2, is where the repertoires were released. Samples were obtained from the ongoing ImmuneRACE study (first 160 participants) and from 1,254 subjects provided by 6 global collaborators. A de-identified subject ID, COVID-19 status, age in years and sex were almost always included in the sample metadata. HLA class I and class II types, where available, came from metadata supplied by the sample provider rather than from assay-based typing.

The immunoSEQ Assay, a bias-controlled multiplex PCR, was used to amplify TCRbeta CDR3 regions from genomic DNA. From the authors' description of their analysis: Within the assay, amplification of reference gene primers was used to estimate how many nucleated cells each sample contained. To quantify the absolute abundance of each unique TCRbeta CDR3 rearrangement, sequence reads were collapsed and filtered. For each sample, productive Simpson clonality was calculated as the square root of Simpson's diversity index across productive rearrangements. The source is immuneACCESS, and TCRdb retained only in-frame sequences with V and J called. Part of the clones is not carried over; for the studies checked, unresolved V genes explain less than half of this, and the remainder is unexplained. For V, J and clone size, that table is used; D and trimming come from the DNA. Counted in this sample were roughly 480,000 clones; nearly 90% of them appeared once. Together, the top ten hold 0.7% to 1% of the sample.

The research as a whole found: How much clinical and demographic metadata was included differed by source and by participant, and the metadata was provided uncurated.

With respect to this clone: No antigen is known for it. Base qualities were left out, and no much larger clone turns up one base away.

One collaborating source in Seattle enrolled patients while the patients were actively infected and followed the patients over time throughout the course of disease. Collaborating institutions collected whole blood in K2EDTA tubes following their own protocols. Collaborator samples were shipped for TCRbeta analysis as frozen whole blood, isolated PBMCs, or DNA extracted from either sample type. From its cysteine to its phenylalanine, the CDR3 spans 16 amino acids. The kept DNA is CDR3 alone, 48 bases in frame from the first base. V and J lose 3 bases and 0 bases, and a span of 11 bases separates them. From the germline V gene, CDR1 is KGHDR and CDR2 is SFDVKD.

Sequenced: peripheral blood. Recombination linked TRBV24-1 to TRBJ1-5; the D gene is perhaps TRBD1, on 6 matching bases. This TCR was recovered from a man younger than 35 with COVID-19, enrolled during active disease. CDR3 loop: CATSDTTGDSNQPQHF. The nucleotide sequence is TGTGCCACCAGTGATACGACAGGAGATAGCAATCAGCCCCAGCATTTT.